Listed below are T cell receptor beta chains from one sample, sequenced in a study of shared clonotypes between healthy human individuals. This table comes from immunoSEQ multiplex PCR, and its TCRdb copy is limited to in-frame clones, with some not included. The sample yields about 2 million clones, around 95% seen once. Sequenced sample: naive CD4+ T cells sorted from blood. The receptors derive from a man in his late teens or twenties in good health. CDR3s include the opening cysteine and the closing phenylalanine or tryptophan. The D gene is left open where the match is weak. A row's size may be missing; if present it is once, few, many or a size class.

15	TRBD1	TRBV4-3	TRBJ2-7	.	CASSQQTGFGYEQYF	TGCGCCAGCAGCCAGCAGACAGGGTTTGGGTACGAGCAGTACTTC
13	.	TRBV7-2	TRBJ1-2	.	CASSLATGMGYTF	TGTGCCAGCAGCTTAGCAACAGGGATGGGCTACACCTTC
14	.	TRBV7-3	TRBJ2-2	.	CASSWGANTGELFF	TGTGCCAGCAGCTGGGGAGCCAACACCGGGGAGCTGTTTTTT
13	.	TRBV6-5	TRBJ1-3	.	CASSYSRGNTIYF	TGTGCCAGCAGTTACTCGAGGGGAAACACCATATATTTT
18	TRBD2	TRBV4-1	TRBJ2-1	.	CASSQDLLAVISYNEQFF	TGCGCCAGCAGCCAAGATTTACTAGCGGTGATCTCCTACAATGAGCAGTTCTTC
14	.	TRBV19	TRBJ2-7	.	CASRTRHLTYEQYF	TGTGCCAGTAGAACTAGACACCTTACCTACGAGCAGTACTTC
15	TRBD2	TRBV6-1	TRBJ2-5	once	CASSRGASGPETQYF	TGTGCCAGCAGCCGAGGTGCTAGCGGGCCAGAGACCCAGTACTTC
16	TRBD2	TRBV5-1	TRBJ2-4	.	CASSLGTSGGINIQYF	TGCGCCAGCAGCTTGGGGACTAGCGGCGGGATAAACATTCAGTACTTC
16	TRBD2	TRBV6-5	TRBJ2-3	.	CASSSTKSGGVDTQYF	TGTGCCAGCAGTTCGACCAAAAGCGGGGGGGTAGATACGCAGTATTTT
13	.	TRBV19	TRBJ2-3	.	CASSKGNRDTQYF	TGTGCCAGTAGTAAGGGGAATCGAGATACGCAGTATTTT
13	.	TRBV6-5	TRBJ1-5	.	CASRRSSNQPQHF	TGTGCCAGCCGCCGATCCAGCAATCAGCCCCAGCATTTT
15	TRBD2	TRBV7-8	TRBJ2-7	.	CASSRRLADTYEQYF	TGTGCCAGCAGCCGACGACTAGCAGATACCTACGAGCAGTACTTC
16	.	TRBV5-4	TRBJ1-3	.	CASSLAGGSSGNTIYF	TGTGCCAGCAGCTTGGCGGGAGGGAGCTCTGGAAACACCATATATTTT
15	TRBD1	TRBV5-1	TRBJ1-1	.	CASSSGQGARTEAFF	TGCGCCAGCAGCTCGGGACAGGGGGCGCGGACTGAAGCTTTCTTT
13	.	TRBV7-2	TRBJ1-5	.	CASSLEAYQPQHF	TGTGCCAGCAGCTTAGAGGCCTATCAGCCCCAGCATTTT
14	.	TRBV30	TRBJ2-7	.	CAWSETVVVYEQYF	TGTGCCTGGAGTGAGACAGTCGTCGTCTACGAGCAGTACTTC
16	TRBD1	TRBV15	TRBJ1-5	few	CATSKRTGANNQPQHF	TGTGCCACCAGCAAAAGGACAGGGGCTAATAATCAGCCCCAGCATTTT
18	TRBD2	TRBV4-3	TRBJ2-1	.	CASSQELGASGHYNEQFF	TGCGCCAGCAGCCAAGAACTCGGGGCTAGCGGGCACTACAATGAGCAGTTCTTC
11	.	TRBV30	TRBJ2-7	.	CAWRLGGEQYF	TGTGCCTGGAGACTCGGTGGCGAGCAGTACTTC
15	.	TRBV6-6	TRBJ1-6	.	CASSSQSHRNSPLHF	TGTGCCAGCAGTTCCCAGAGTCATAGGAATTCACCCCTCCACTTT
13	.	TRBV4-1	TRBJ2-5	.	CASGVGVQETQYF	TGCGCCAGCGGAGTGGGGGTCCAAGAGACCCAGTACTTC
14	.	TRBV7-2	TRBJ2-1	.	CASSLLTAVNEQFF	TGTGCCAGCAGCCTTCTTACGGCGGTGAATGAGCAGTTCTTC
18	TRBD2	TRBV2	TRBJ2-3	.	CASSVPIGTSGSIDTQYF	TGTGCCAGCAGTGTCCCTATCGGGACTAGCGGGAGTATAGATACGCAGTATTTT
14	TRBD2	TRBV7-2	TRBJ2-3	.	CASSLGLAGVEQYF	TGTGCCAGCAGCTTGGGACTAGCGGGAGTGGAGCAGTATTTT
14	.	TRBV19	TRBJ1-1	.	CASSIAASSAEAFF	TGTGCCAGTAGTATCGCCGCCAGCTCGGCTGAAGCTTTCTTT
17	.	TRBV28	TRBJ1-6	once	CASNAPRVSSYNSPLHF	TGTGCCAGCAACGCCCCCAGGGTCAGCTCCTATAATTCACCCCTCCACTTT
14	TRBD1	TRBV7-2	TRBJ1-5	.	CASRDRGVNQPQHF	TGTGCCAGCAGGGACAGGGGCGTCAATCAGCCCCAGCATTTT
16	.	TRBV18	TRBJ2-1	.	CASSPNGRPQQGEQFF	TGTGCCAGCTCACCTAACGGGAGACCGCAACAAGGTGAGCAGTTCTTC
12	TRBD1	TRBV6-6	TRBJ2-1	.	CAGRTGGDEQFF	TGTGCCGGGCGGACAGGGGGGGATGAGCAGTTCTTC
14	TRBD1	TRBV6-5	TRBJ2-7	.	CASRSLRGNYEQYF	TGTGCCAGCAGAAGCCTCAGGGGGAACTACGAGCAGTACTTC
15	.	TRBV5-1	TRBJ1-2	.	CASSLEPGMDYGYTF	TGCGCCAGCAGCTTGGAGCCAGGGATGGACTATGGCTACACCTTC
11	.	TRBV2	TRBJ1-1	few	CAGQGNTEAFF	TGTGCCGGCCAGGGGAACACTGAAGCTTTCTTT
14	.	TRBV6-1	TRBJ2-2	.	CASRKPGLTGELFF	TGTGCCAGCAGGAAGCCGGGACTCACCGGGGAGCTGTTTTTT
17	TRBD1	TRBV18	TRBJ2-2	.	CASSPPRTGKNTGELFF	TGTGCCAGCTCACCACCACGGACAGGGAAGAACACCGGGGAGCTGTTTTTT
13	.	TRBV19	TRBJ1-2	once	CASSIEGRVGYTF	TGTGCCAGTAGTATAGAGGGGCGCGTTGGCTACACCTTC
11	.	TRBV7-9	TRBJ2-1	.	CASSLFPEQFF	TGTGCCAGCAGCTTATTTCCTGAGCAGTTCTTC
15	.	TRBV6-5	TRBJ2-3	.	CASSPRTVNTDTQYF	TGTGCCAGCAGTCCGCGGACAGTTAACACAGATACGCAGTATTTT
14	TRBD1	TRBV2	TRBJ2-7	.	CASSEDRGPYEQYF	TGTGCCAGCAGTGAGGACAGGGGCCCTTACGAGCAGTACTTC
13	TRBD1	TRBV28	TRBJ1-2	.	CASSQTGSVGYTF	TGTGCCAGCAGCCAGACAGGGAGTGTAGGCTACACCTTC
14	TRBD1	TRBV19	TRBJ1-2	.	CASSSTDREGGYTF	TGTGCCAGTAGTTCGACAGACAGGGAGGGCGGCTACACCTTC
15	.	TRBV7-9	TRBJ2-7	.	CASSQGRTDSYEQYF	TGTGCCAGCAGCCAGGGACGGACCGACTCCTACGAGCAGTACTTC
16	TRBD2	TRBV7-8	TRBJ2-1	.	CASSLMGLAGGNEQFF	TGTGCCAGCAGCTTAATGGGACTAGCGGGCGGCAATGAGCAGTTCTTC
13	.	TRBV29-1	TRBJ1-2	.	CSVAGRGDYGYTF	TGCAGCGTTGCGGGCAGGGGAGACTATGGCTACACCTTC
13	TRBD1	TRBV18	TRBJ1-6	.	CASSPGQDPPLHF	TGTGCCAGCTCACCCGGACAGGATCCACCCCTCCACTTT
15	TRBD1	TRBV7-2	TRBJ1-3	.	CASSYQTGTGNTIYF	TGTGCCAGCAGCTATCAGACAGGGACAGGAAACACCATATATTTT
15	.	TRBV10-3	TRBJ1-4	.	CAISERLGSNEKLFF	TGTGCCATCAGTGAGAGATTGGGGTCTAATGAAAAACTGTTTTTT
13	.	TRBV7-9	TRBJ1-2	.	CASSIDQYYGYTF	TGTGCCAGCAGCATCGACCAGTACTATGGCTACACCTTC
15	TRBD1	TRBV6-6	TRBJ2-7	.	CASSYSGTADYEQYF	TGTGCCAGCAGTTACTCCGGGACAGCCGACTACGAGCAGTACTTC
14	.	TRBV6-1	TRBJ1-1	.	CASTAAQGNTEAFF	TGTGCCAGCACCGCTGCCCAGGGGAACACTGAAGCTTTCTTT
16	TRBD2	TRBV10-1	TRBJ2-5	once	CASSGVAGAGQETQYF	TGCGCCAGCAGTGGGGTGGCGGGAGCCGGTCAAGAGACCCAGTACTTC
12	.	TRBV18	TRBJ2-7	.	CASSPSSYEQYF	TGTGCCAGCTCACCTAGCTCCTACGAGCAGTACTTC
16	TRBD1	TRBV5-6	TRBJ2-7	once	CASSPYRDRGNYEQYF	TGTGCCAGCAGTCCGTACCGGGACAGGGGTAATTACGAGCAGTACTTC
15	.	TRBV5-6	TRBJ2-7	.	CASRPLDRDTYEQYF	TGTGCCAGCAGGCCCCTTGACCGGGACACCTACGAGCAGTACTTC
14	TRBD1	TRBV19	TRBJ2-1	.	CASSRDRESQGQFF	TGTGCCAGTAGTCGGGACAGGGAATCCCAGGGGCAGTTCTTC